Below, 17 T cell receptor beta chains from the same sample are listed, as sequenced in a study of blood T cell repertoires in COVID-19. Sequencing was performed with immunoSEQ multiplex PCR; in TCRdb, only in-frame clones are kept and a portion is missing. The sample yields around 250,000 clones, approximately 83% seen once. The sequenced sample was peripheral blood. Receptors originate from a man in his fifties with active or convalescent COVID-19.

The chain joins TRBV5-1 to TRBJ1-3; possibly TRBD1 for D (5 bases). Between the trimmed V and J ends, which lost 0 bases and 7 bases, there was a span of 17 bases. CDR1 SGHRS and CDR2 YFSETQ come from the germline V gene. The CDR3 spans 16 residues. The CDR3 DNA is TGCGCCAGCAGCTTGGCGGGACTGCAATTGGGCAACACCATATATTTT. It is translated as CASSLAGLQLGNTIYF.

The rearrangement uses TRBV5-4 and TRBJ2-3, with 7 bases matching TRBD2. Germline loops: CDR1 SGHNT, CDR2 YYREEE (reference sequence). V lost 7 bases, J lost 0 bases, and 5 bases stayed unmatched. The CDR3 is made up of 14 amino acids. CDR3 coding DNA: TGTGCCAGCGCCAGCGGGACTAGCACAGATACGCAGTATTTT. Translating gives CASASGTSTDTQYF.

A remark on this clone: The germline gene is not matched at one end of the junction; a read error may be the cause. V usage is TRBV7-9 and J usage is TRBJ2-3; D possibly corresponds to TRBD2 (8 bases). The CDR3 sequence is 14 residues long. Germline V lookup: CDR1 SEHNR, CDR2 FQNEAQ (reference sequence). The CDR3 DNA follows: TGTGCCAGCAGCTCGGGAGGGGGCACGGATACGCAGTATTTT. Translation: CASSSGGGTDTQYF.

The CDR3 nucleotides are TGTGCCAGCAGCCAACTTCCGGGACAGGGTAGCACAGATACGCAGTATTTT. Residues: CASSQLPGQGSTDTQYF. The chain uses TRBV7-9 and TRBJ2-3, with 9 bases lining up with TRBD1. Germline V gives CDR1 SEHNR, CDR2 FQNEAQ (reference sequence). V gave up 5 bases and J gave up 0 bases; unmatched junction bases: 9. The CDR3 consists of 17 residues.

The CDR3 loop reads CASSSGLAGESSYEQYF. Here the CDR3 DNA reads TGCGCCAGCAGCTCGGGACTAGCGGGGGAGTCCTCCTACGAGCAGTACTTC. The chain recombines TRBV5-1 with TRBJ2-7; TRBD2 aligns across 14 bases. The CDR3 runs to 17 residues. V gave up 3 bases and J gave up 0 bases; unmatched junction bases: 5. Germline CDR1 reads SGHRS; CDR2 reads YFSETQ.

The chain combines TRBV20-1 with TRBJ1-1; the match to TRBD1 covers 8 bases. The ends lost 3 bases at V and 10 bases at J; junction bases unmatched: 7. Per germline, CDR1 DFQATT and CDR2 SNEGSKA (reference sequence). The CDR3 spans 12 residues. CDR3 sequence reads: CSASFPDRGAFF. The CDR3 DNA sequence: TGCAGTGCTAGTTTTCCCGACAGGGGAGCTTTCTTT.

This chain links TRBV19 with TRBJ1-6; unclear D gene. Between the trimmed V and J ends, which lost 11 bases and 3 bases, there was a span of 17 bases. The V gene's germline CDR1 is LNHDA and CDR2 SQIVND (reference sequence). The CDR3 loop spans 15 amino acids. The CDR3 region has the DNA TGTGCCGGGCGGGGTCTAAGGTTCTATAATTCACCCCTCCACTTT. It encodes CAGRGLRFYNSPLHF.

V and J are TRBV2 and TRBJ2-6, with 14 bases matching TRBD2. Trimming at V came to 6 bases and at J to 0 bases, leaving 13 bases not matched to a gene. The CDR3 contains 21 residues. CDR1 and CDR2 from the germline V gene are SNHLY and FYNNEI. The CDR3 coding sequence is TGTGCCAGCAGAGCCGGGACTAGCGGGGGTCCTTCCAACTCTGGGGCCAACGTCCTGACTTTC. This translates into CASRAGTSGGPSNSGANVLTF.

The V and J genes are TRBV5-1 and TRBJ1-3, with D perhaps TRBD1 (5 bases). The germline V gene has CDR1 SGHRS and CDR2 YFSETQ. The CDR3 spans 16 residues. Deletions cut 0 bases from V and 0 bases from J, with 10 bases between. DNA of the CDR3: TGCGCCAGCAGCTTGGCAGGGCTTCTCTCTGGAAACACCATATATTTT. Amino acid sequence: CASSLAGLLSGNTIYF.

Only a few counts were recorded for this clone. CDR3 bases: TGCGCCAGCAGCTTGGACCAGGTACGCGGCTACACCTTC. It encodes CASSLDQVRGYTF. The chain combines TRBV5-1 with TRBJ1-2; D gene unclear. V lost 0 bases, J lost 8 bases, and 11 bases lay in between. The CDR3 loop spans 13 amino acids. Germline V lookup: CDR1 SGHRS, CDR2 YFSETQ.

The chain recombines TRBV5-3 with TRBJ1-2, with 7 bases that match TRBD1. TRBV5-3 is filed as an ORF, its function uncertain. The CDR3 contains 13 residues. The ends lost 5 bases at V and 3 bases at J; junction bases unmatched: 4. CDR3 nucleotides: TGTGCCAGAAGTTTTGGACAGGACTATGGCTACACCTTC. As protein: CARSFGQDYGYTF.

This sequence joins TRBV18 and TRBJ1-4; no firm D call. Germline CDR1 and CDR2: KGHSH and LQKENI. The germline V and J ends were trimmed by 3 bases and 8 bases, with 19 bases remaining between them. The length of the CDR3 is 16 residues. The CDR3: CASSPTHGGFGEKLFF. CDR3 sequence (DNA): TGTGCCAGCTCACCCACCCACGGCGGGTTTGGGGAAAAACTGTTTTTT.

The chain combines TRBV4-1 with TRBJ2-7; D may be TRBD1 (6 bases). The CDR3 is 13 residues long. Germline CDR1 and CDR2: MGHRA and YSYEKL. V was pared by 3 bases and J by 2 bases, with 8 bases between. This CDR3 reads CASSHRDTYEQYF. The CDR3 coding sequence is TGCGCCAGCAGCCACAGGGACACCTACGAGCAGTACTTC.

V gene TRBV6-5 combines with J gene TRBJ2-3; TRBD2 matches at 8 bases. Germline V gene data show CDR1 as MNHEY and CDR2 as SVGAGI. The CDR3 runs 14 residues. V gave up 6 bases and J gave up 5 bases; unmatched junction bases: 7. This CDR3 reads CASRISGGVDTQYF. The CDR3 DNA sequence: TGTGCCAGCAGGATTTCGGGGGGGGTAGATACGCAGTATTTT.

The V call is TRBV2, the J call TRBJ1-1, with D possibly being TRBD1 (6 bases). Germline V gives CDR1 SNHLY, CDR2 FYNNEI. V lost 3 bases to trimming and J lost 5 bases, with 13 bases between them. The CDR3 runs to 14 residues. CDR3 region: CASSEGRGETEAFF. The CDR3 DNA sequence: TGTGCCAGCAGTGAGGGGAGGGGGGAGACTGAAGCTTTCTTT.

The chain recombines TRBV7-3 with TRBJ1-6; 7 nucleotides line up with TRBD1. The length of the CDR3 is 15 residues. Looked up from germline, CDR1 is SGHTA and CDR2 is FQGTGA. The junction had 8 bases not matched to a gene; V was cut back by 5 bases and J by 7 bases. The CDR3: CASSARQGGNSPLHF. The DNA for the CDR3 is TGTGCCAGCAGCGCTCGACAGGGAGGCAATTCACCCCTCCACTTT.

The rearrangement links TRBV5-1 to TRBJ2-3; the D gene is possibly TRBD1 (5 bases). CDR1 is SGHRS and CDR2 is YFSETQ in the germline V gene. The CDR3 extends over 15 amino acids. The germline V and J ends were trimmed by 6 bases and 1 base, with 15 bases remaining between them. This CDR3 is CASTSSQGGTDTQYF. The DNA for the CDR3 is TGCGCCAGCACCTCCTCGCAGGGTGGCACAGATACGCAGTATTTT.